This is a list of T cell receptor beta chains from one sample in a study of persistence of HIV-infected CD4 T cells. Data came from immunoSEQ multiplex PCR; TCRdb stores just in-frame clones and leaves some out. The sample lists about 64,000 clones, 65% to 75% occurring once. Antigens for these TCRs are unknown. This specimen was CD4+ T cells sorted from PBMCs after approximately 19-hour stimulation, taken from a patient who received antiretroviral therapy. The source of these receptors is an adult man with HIV who was CMV-seropositive. Each CDR3 is given with its conserved first and last residue. The order of the fields is CDR3 protein, CDR3 DNA, V gene, clone size, J gene, D gene. The D gene is left open where the match is weak. Not every row has a clone size; where given, it reads once, few, many or a size class.

CASSGALGPNQPQHF	TGTGCCAGCTCCGGTGCCCTGGGTCCTAATCAGCCCCAGCATTTT	TRBV2	.	TRBJ1-5	.
CSAVLTNTEAFF	TGCAGCGCTGTACTTACGAACACTGAAGCTTTCTTT	TRBV29-1	.	TRBJ1-1	.
CASSRTGNNSPLHF	TGTGCCAGCAGCCGGACAGGGAATAATTCACCCCTCCACTTT	TRBV7-9	.	TRBJ1-6	TRBD1
CASSLPGNEQFF	TGTGCCAGCAGCTTGCCGGGCAATGAGCAGTTCTTC	TRBV5-4	few	TRBJ2-1	.
CASSLGQAYNSPLHF	TGTGCCAGCAGCTTGGGACAGGCCTATAATTCACCCCTCCACTTT	TRBV7-3	.	TRBJ1-6	TRBD1
CASSERQNSEAFF	TGTGCCAGCAGTGAACGACAGAATTCTGAAGCTTTCTTT	TRBV6-1	.	TRBJ1-1	.
CASKVETGGSEKLFF	TGTGCCAGCAAGGTTGAGACAGGGGGCAGTGAAAAACTGTTTTTT	TRBV28	.	TRBJ1-4	TRBD1
CASSPDGTPGARNQPQHF	TGTGCCAGCTCACCTGACGGGACTCCCGGAGCAAGGAATCAGCCCCAGCATTTT	TRBV18	.	TRBJ1-5	.
CASSLGGAATDTQYF	TGTGCCAGCAGCCTTGGTGGGGCAGCCACAGATACGCAGTATTTT	TRBV4-2	.	TRBJ2-3	.
CASSLFRGTDNEKLFF	TGCGCCAGCAGCTTATTCCGAGGGACAGATAATGAAAAACTGTTTTTT	TRBV5-1	.	TRBJ1-4	TRBD1
CASSIKAGAYSNQPQHF	TGTGCCAGTAGTATTAAGGCAGGGGCGTATAGCAATCAGCCCCAGCATTTT	TRBV19	.	TRBJ1-5	.
CASSPIMKRGNTEAFF	TGTGCCAGTAGCCCAATAATGAAGAGGGGGAACACTGAAGCTTTCTTT	TRBV19	.	TRBJ1-1	.
CATGRTGNVNEQFF	TGTGCCACCGGGAGGACAGGGAATGTCAATGAGCAGTTCTTC	TRBV10-3	once	TRBJ2-1	.
CASSPARSGGADTQYF	TGTGCCAGCAGCCCCGCCCGTAGCGGGGGGGCAGATACGCAGTATTTT	TRBV5-4	.	TRBJ2-3	TRBD2
CASSLASGTGGSYEQYF	TGTGCCAGCAGTTTAGCCTCCGGGACAGGGGGCAGCTACGAGCAGTACTTC	TRBV28	.	TRBJ2-7	TRBD1